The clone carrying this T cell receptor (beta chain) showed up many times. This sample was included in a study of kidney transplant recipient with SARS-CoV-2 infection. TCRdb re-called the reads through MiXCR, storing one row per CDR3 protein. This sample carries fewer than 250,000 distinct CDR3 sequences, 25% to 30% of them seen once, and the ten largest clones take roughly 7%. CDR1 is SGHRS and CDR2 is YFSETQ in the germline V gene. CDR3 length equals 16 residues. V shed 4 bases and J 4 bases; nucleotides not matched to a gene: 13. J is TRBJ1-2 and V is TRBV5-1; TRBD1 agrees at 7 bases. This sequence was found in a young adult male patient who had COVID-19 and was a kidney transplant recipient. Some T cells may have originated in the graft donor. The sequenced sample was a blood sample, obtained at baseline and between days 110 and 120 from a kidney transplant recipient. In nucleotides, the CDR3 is TGCGCCAGCAGCCCGGCCGGGCCAGGGGGAAGCTATGGCTACACCTTC. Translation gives CASSPAGPGGSYGYTF.